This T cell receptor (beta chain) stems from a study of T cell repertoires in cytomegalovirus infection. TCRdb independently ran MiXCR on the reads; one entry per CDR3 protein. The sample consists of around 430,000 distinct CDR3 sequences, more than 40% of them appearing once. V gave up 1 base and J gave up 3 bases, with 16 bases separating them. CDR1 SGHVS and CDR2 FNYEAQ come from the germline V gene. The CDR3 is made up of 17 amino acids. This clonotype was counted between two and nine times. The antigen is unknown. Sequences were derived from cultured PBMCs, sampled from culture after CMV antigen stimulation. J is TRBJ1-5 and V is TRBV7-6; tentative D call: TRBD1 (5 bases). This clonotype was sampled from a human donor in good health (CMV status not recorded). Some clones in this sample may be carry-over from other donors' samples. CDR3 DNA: TGTGCCAGCAGCTTAGGGCCCGATGGGGGGAACAATCAGCCCCAGCATTTT. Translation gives CASSLGPDGGNNQPQHF.